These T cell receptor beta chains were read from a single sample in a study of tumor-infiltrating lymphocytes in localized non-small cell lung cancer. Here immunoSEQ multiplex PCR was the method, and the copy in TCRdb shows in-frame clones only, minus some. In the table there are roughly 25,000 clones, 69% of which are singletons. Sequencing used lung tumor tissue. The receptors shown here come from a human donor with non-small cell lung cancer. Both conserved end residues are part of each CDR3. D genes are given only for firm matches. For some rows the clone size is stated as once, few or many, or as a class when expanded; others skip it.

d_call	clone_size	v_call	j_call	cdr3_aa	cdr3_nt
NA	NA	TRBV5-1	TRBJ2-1	CASSQGRLSYNEQFF	TGCGCCAGCAGCCAGGGACGCCTCTCCTACAATGAGCAGTTCTTC
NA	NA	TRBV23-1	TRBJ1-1	CASSWEQGCDTEAFF	TGCGCCAGCAGTTGGGAACAGGGATGTGACACTGAAGCTTTCTTT
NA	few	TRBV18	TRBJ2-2	CASSPVGDGELFF	TGTGCCAGCTCACCTGTAGGGGACGGGGAGCTGTTTTTT
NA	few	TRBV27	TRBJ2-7	CASRNTRSYEQYF	TGTGCCAGCAGGAACACCCGCTCCTACGAGCAGTACTTC
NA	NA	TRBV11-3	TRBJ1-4	CASSLTGAREKLFF	TGTGCCAGCAGCTTAACGGGGGCGCGGGAAAAACTGTTTTTT
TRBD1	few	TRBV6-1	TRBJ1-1	CASTYRGDAEAFF	TGTGCCAGCACTTACAGGGGGGACGCTGAAGCTTTCTTT
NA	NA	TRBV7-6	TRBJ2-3	CASSLDPHRTDTQYF	TGTGCCAGCAGCTTAGACCCACATCGCACAGATACGCAGTATTTT
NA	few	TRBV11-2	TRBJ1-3	CASSLEPGNTIYF	TGTGCCAGCAGCTTAGAACCTGGAAACACCATATATTTT
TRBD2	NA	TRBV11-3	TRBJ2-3	CASGLTSVSDTQYF	TGTGCCAGCGGTCTGACTAGCGTATCGGATACGCAGTATTTT
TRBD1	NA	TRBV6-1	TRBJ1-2	CAGRQGAGGYTF	TGTGCCGGTAGACAGGGGGCTGGTGGCTACACCTTC
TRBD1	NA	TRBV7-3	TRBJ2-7	CASSLTRDRKDEQYF	TGTGCCAGCAGCTTAACCCGGGACAGAAAAGACGAGCAGTACTTC
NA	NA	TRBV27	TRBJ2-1	CASSLGTYYDEQFF	TGTGCCAGCAGTTTGGGGACTTACTACGATGAGCAGTTCTTC
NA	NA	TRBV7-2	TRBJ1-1	CASSLGSARFAFF	TGTGCCAGCAGCTTAGGTTCCGCACGGTTCGCTTTCTTT
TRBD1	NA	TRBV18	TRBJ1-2	CASSLGQGGHYGYTF	TGTGCCAGCTCATTAGGACAGGGCGGGCACTATGGCTACACCTTC
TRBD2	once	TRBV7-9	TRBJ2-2	CASSFGTTHTGELFF	TGTGCCAGCAGCTTTGGGACTACCCACACCGGGGAGCTGTTTTTT
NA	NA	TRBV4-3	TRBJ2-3	CASSPSGGWATDTQYF	TGCGCCAGCAGCCCAAGTGGGGGTTGGGCAACAGATACGCAGTATTTT
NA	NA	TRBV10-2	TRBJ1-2	CAVQAGQTNYGYTF	TGCGCCGTACAAGCTGGACAGACAAACTATGGCTACACCTTC
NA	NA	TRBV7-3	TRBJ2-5	CASSLGTKETQYF	TGTGCCAGCAGCTTAGGGACAAAAGAGACCCAGTACTTC
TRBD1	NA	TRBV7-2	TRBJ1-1	CASSPQGATTEAFF	TGTGCCAGCAGCCCCCAGGGGGCGACCACTGAAGCTTTCTTT
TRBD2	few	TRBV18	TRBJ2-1	CASSPQSGINEQFF	TGTGCCAGCTCACCACAAAGCGGGATCAATGAGCAGTTCTTC
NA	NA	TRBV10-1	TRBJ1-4	CASSESNGPRGEKLFF	TGCGCCAGCAGTGAGTCGAACGGGCCCAGGGGTGAAAAACTGTTTTTT
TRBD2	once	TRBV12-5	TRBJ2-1	CASVRGSGRSSYNEQFF	TGTGCTAGTGTCCGGGGTAGCGGGAGGAGCTCCTACAATGAGCAGTTCTTC
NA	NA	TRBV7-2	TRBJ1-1	CASSLTETTEAFF	TGTGCCAGCAGCCTTACAGAGACTACTGAAGCTTTCTTT
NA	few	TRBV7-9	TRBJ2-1	CASSLDGPNEQFF	TGTGCCAGCAGCTTAGACGGGCCCAATGAGCAGTTCTTC
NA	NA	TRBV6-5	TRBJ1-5	CASSRHISNQPQHF	TGTGCCAGCAGTAGACATATTAGCAATCAGCCCCAGCATTTT
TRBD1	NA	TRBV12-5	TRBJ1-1	CASGWTGLNTEAFF	TGTGCTAGTGGTTGGACAGGATTGAACACTGAAGCTTTCTTT
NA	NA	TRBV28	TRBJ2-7	CASSLSGRISYEQYF	TGTGCCAGCAGTTTATCGGGACGAATCTCCTACGAGCAGTACTTC
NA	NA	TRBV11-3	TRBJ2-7	CASSPGGSYEQYF	TGTGCCAGCAGCCCAGGGGGGAGCTACGAGCAGTACTTC
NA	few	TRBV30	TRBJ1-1	CAWRRQSVAFF	TGTGCCTGGAGACGACAGTCAGTAGCTTTCTTT
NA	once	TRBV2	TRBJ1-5	CASSSNDVYSNQPQHF	TGTGCCAGCAGTTCTAACGACGTCTATAGCAATCAGCCCCAGCATTTT
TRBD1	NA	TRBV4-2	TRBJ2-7	CASSQVQGAFFDEQYF	TGTGCCAGCAGCCAAGTACAGGGGGCCTTTTTCGACGAGCAGTACTTC
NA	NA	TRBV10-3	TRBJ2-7	CAISELYEQYF	TGTGCCATCAGTGAGTTATACGAGCAGTACTTC
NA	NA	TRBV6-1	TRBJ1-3	CASSEGALGEDTIYF	TGTGCCAGCAGTGAGGGCGCGTTGGGGGAGGACACCATATATTTT
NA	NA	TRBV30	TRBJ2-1	CAWSATLNRASDEQFF	TGTGCCTGGAGCGCGACCCTTAACAGGGCCTCGGATGAGCAGTTCTTC
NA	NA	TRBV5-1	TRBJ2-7	CASSLFSGEPYEQYF	TGCGCCAGCAGCTTGTTTTCGGGGGAGCCCTACGAGCAGTACTTC